Below are 22 T cell receptor beta chains sequenced from a single sample in a study of regulatory T cells in long-lasting Graves disease. This sample's time point: newly diagnosed GD, antithyroid drugs for less than 3 months. From RNA extracted from PBMCs, the TCR library was made. Building of the TCR beta libraries involved iRepertoire HTBI primers and Arm-PCR of CDR3 regions. TCRdb processed the multiplex PCR reads anew with MiXCR; each CDR3 protein has one entry. The sample lists 400,000 to 500,000 distinct CDR3 sequences, about a sixth occurring once. The data also belong to a second study, concerning T cells in Graves' hyperthyroidism and ophthalmopathy.

The sequences come from peripheral blood mononuclear cells (PBMCs), collected at new diagnosis, from a patient treated with antithyroid drugs. The receptors here all came from a woman aged 18-35 years with Graves disease.

The chain recombines TRBV19 with TRBJ2-5, with 8 bases lining up with TRBD1. V was pared by 5 bases and J by 5 bases, with 10 bases of the junction left unmatched. Germline V gene data show CDR1 as LNHDA and CDR2 as SQIVND (reference sequence). The CDR3 is 15 amino acids. CDR3 sequence: CASSVPQGARETQYF. The CDR3 DNA is TGTGCCAGTAGTGTACCGCAGGGGGCGCGGGAGACCCAGTACTTC.

This clonotype has more than one count but fewer than ten. The V and J genes are TRBV6-1 and TRBJ1-1; tentative D call: TRBD1 (5 bases). V lost 0 bases to trimming and J lost 2 bases, with 7 bases between them. Germline-derived CDR1 and CDR2 are MNHNS and SASEGT. The CDR3 totals 14 residues. The CDR3 DNA reads TGTGCCAGCAGTGAAGCGACAGCTAACACTGAAGCTTTCTTT. It yields the protein CASSEATANTEAFF.

This clonotype showed up many times. J is TRBJ1-5 and V is TRBV20-1; D gene unclear. CDR3 length: 15 residues. Trimming removed 0 bases at V and 5 bases at J, with 14 bases between. The germline V gene has CDR1 DFQATT and CDR2 SNEGSKA (reference sequence). The CDR3 nucleotides are TGCAGTGCTAGAGATGGTTGGACGGGAGATCAGCCCCAGCATTTT. It codes for CSARDGWTGDQPQHF.

The sample holds many counts of this clonotype. This chain joins TRBV28 and TRBJ2-1; 9 bases are shared with TRBD2. This CDR3 has 13 amino acids. Germline V CDR1 and CDR2: MDHEN, SYDVKM. The trim removed 6 bases at V and 7 bases at J, leaving 4 bases unmatched. Here the CDR3 DNA reads TGTGCCAGCAGGATTAGCGGGAGAAATGAGCAGTTCTTC. This encodes CASRISGRNEQFF.

This clonotype appeared a few times. A junction end diverges from the germline sequence, so it may reflect a read error. This chain connects TRBV3-1 to TRBJ2-1; D is uncertain. The CDR3 loop spans 14 amino acids. Germline assignment: CDR1 LGHDT and CDR2 YNNKEL (reference sequence). The CDR3 coding sequence is TGTGCCAGCAGCCAAGAACCCACAGCGCCTATCAACGGCTTC. Its protein product is CASSQEPTAPINGF.

This clonotype showed up just a few times. The chain employs TRBV6-2 or TRBV6-3 and TRBJ2-5; no reliable D call. Per germline, CDR1 MNHEY and CDR2 SVGEGT. Trimming shortened V by 7 bases and J by 5 bases, and 11 bases separated the two germline ends. This CDR3 region has 12 residues. CDR3: CASKHLGETQYF. In nucleotides, the CDR3 is TGTGCCAGCAAACACCTGGGGGAGACCCAGTACTTC.

The rearrangement joins TRBV14 to TRBJ2-7; TRBD2 matches 12 bases. Per the germline V gene, CDR1 is SGHDN and CDR2 is FVKESK. J gave up 2 bases and V 9 bases, and 20 bases lay outside the gene matches. The CDR3 has 19 residues. The CDR3: CASSSFPATSGRTPYEQYF. The CDR3 DNA is TGTGCCAGTAGCAGTTTCCCTGCGACTAGCGGGAGAACGCCCTACGAGCAGTACTTC.

There are many counts of this clonotype. The chain links TRBV2 to TRBJ2-5; 8 bases match TRBD2. This CDR3 region has 15 residues. V shed 7 bases, J shed 2 bases, and the junction held 9 bases outside the gene matches. Per the germline V gene, CDR1 is SNHLY and CDR2 is FYNNEI. CDR3 DNA sequence: TGTGCCAGCAAAGACCGTAGCGGGGCACAAGAGACCCAGTACTTC. This encodes CASKDRSGAQETQYF.

CDR3: CASSQNAGTNTGELFF. The DNA for the CDR3 is TGTGCCAGCAGCCAAAATGCAGGGACGAACACCGGGGAGCTGTTTTTT. The chain couples TRBV4-2 to TRBJ2-2, with a possible D match to TRBD1 (5 bases). CDR1 and CDR2 (germline): LGHNA, YNFKEQ. The CDR3 totals 16 residues. V lost 2 bases and J lost 0, with 10 bases in between.

The V call is TRBV6-2 or TRBV6-3, the J call TRBJ1-4; TRBD1 matches 7 bases. Germline V gene data show CDR1 as MNHEY and CDR2 as SVGEGT. V dropped 6 bases and J dropped 8; count of bases not matched to a gene: 3. CDR3 size: 12 residues. Written as DNA, the CDR3 is TGTGCCAGCAGAACAGGGGAGGAAAAACTGTTTTTT. It codes for CASRTGEEKLFF.

This clonotype was found many times. This chain joins TRBV28 and TRBJ1-2; unclear D gene. V was pared by 8 bases and J by 0 bases, with 19 bases between. From germline, CDR1 is MDHEN and CDR2 SYDVKM. The length of the CDR3 is 16 residues. This CDR3 is CASLTAGMAANYGYTF. Here the CDR3 DNA reads TGTGCCAGCTTAACGGCAGGTATGGCTGCTAACTATGGCTACACCTTC.

At least ten counts were recorded for this clonotype. The CDR3 is CASSLLVAVSSYEQYF. CDR3 in DNA: TGTGCCAGCAGTTTATTGGTAGCGGTGAGCTCCTACGAGCAGTACTTC. The V gene is TRBV28, the J gene TRBJ2-7; TRBD2 might be the D (6 bases). V lost 1 base and J 0 bases, leaving 13 bases between the germline ends. CDR1 MDHEN and CDR2 SYDVKM come from the germline V gene. The CDR3 length is 16 residues. The full variable domain, rest sourced from reference TRBV28 and TRBJ2-7, is DVKVTQSSRYLVKRTGEKVFLECVQDMDHENMFWYRQDPGLGLRLIYFSYDVKMKEKGDIPEGYSVSREKKERFSLILESASTNQTSMYLCASSLLVAVSSYEQYFGPGTRLTVT.

This clonotype occurred many times. This chain connects TRBV18 to TRBJ2-7, with TRBD1 as a possible D gene (6 bases). V lost 8 bases and J lost 3, with 14 bases in between. Looked up from germline, CDR1 is KGHSH and CDR2 is LQKENI. CDR3 length: 13 amino acids. CDR3 residues: CASSPVGGYEQYF. CDR3 coding DNA: TGTGCCAGCAGCCCGGTAGGGGGCTACGAGCAGTACTTC.

In this sample, this clonotype turned up a few times. The chain links TRBV30 to TRBJ2-7, with TRBD2 identical over 8 bases. CDR3 length: 15 residues. J was trimmed by 1 base and V by 3 bases; bases with no gene match: 8. Looked up from germline, CDR1 is GTSNPN and CDR2 is SVGIG (reference sequence). The CDR3 region has the DNA TGTGCCTGGAGAGCCGGGACTAGTGGATCCTACGAGCAGTACTTC. Its protein is CAWRAGTSGSYEQYF.

This clonotype was counted a few times. This chain joins TRBV6-5 and TRBJ2-2, with D tentatively TRBD1 (6 bases). CDR3 size: 15 residues. The ends were cut back, 0 bases at V and 6 bases at J, with 11 bases in the middle. Germline CDR1 and CDR2: MNHEY and SVGAGI. The DNA for the CDR3 is TGTGCCAGCAGTTACTCGAAACAGGGTCCCGGGGAGCTGTTTTTT. Residues: CASSYSKQGPGELFF.

This clonotype was found many times. This chain uses TRBV20-1 with TRBJ2-3; D might be TRBD1 (5 bases). Germline assignment: CDR1 DFQATT and CDR2 SNEGSKA (reference sequence). The germline V and J ends were trimmed by 3 bases and 0 bases, with 13 bases remaining between them. There are 15 residues in the CDR3. CDR3: CSASFLGVSTDTQYF. The CDR3 nucleotides read TGCAGTGCTAGTTTCCTAGGGGTTAGCACAGATACGCAGTATTTT.

This clonotype showed up many times. The chain is built from TRBV28 and TRBJ2-2; 10 nucleotides line up with TRBD1. After removal of 2 bases from V and 5 bases from J, the junction contained 2 bases not matched to a gene. The CDR3 has 15 residues. Looked up from germline, CDR1 is MDHEN and CDR2 is SYDVKM. CDR3 loop: CASSLRDRGTGELFF. The CDR3 nucleotides read TGTGCCAGCAGTTTACGGGACAGGGGTACCGGGGAGCTGTTTTTT.

This clonotype was counted many times. One junction end does not reproduce the germline sequence, and a read error may be involved. The rearrangement uses TRBV5-1 and TRBJ2-1; 8 bases fit TRBD2. Germline loops: CDR1 SGHRS, CDR2 YFSETQ. The CDR3 contains 14 residues. The CDR3 loop reads CASSLPREGNEQFF. CDR3 sequence (DNA): TGTGCCAGCAGCTTGCCCCGGGAGGGCAATGAGCAGTTCTTC.

About this clonotype itself: Since a much larger clone is just one base distant, this may be a read error. The chain couples TRBV12-3 or TRBV12-4 to TRBJ2-7; D gene ambiguous. CDR3 length: 13 residues. The ends were cut back, 6 bases at V and 2 bases at J, with 11 bases in the middle. CDR3 region: CASRPLPPYEQYF. CDR3 in DNA: TGTGCCAGCAGACCCTTACCCCCCTACGAGCAGTACTTC.

This clonotype was picked up many times. The CDR3 spells CASSPSLYEQYF. Here the CDR3 DNA reads TGTGCCAGCAGTCCATCTCTGTACGAGCAGTACTTC. This chain joins TRBV27 and TRBJ2-7; no clear D gene. Trimming took 5 bases from V and 4 from J, leaving 9 bases between them. The CDR3 length is 12 residues. From germline, CDR1 is MNHEY and CDR2 SMNVEV (reference sequence).

This clonotype was counted between two and nine times. The chain is built from TRBV4-1 and TRBJ2-7; 7 bases agree with TRBD2. The CDR3 loop spans 18 amino acids. Looked up from germline, CDR1 is MGHRA and CDR2 is YSYEKL. J lost 3 bases, V lost 0 bases, and 14 bases had no gene match. The CDR3, as DNA: TGCGCCAGCAGCCAAGATCCCGGGCGTCCGGGACTATTCTACGAGCAGTACTTC. This encodes CASSQDPGRPGLFYEQYF.

This clonotype has at least ten counts. CDR3 in DNA: TGCAGCGTAGATTCCGGGACTAGCGGCTACAATGAGCAGTTCTTC. Encoded protein: CSVDSGTSGYNEQFF. The chain couples TRBV29-1 to TRBJ2-1; 11 bases are shared with TRBD2. With 6 bases clipped from V and 3 bases from J, the junction kept 7 bases outside the gene matches. The CDR3 is 15 amino acids. In germline, CDR1 is SQVTM, CDR2 ANQGSEA.